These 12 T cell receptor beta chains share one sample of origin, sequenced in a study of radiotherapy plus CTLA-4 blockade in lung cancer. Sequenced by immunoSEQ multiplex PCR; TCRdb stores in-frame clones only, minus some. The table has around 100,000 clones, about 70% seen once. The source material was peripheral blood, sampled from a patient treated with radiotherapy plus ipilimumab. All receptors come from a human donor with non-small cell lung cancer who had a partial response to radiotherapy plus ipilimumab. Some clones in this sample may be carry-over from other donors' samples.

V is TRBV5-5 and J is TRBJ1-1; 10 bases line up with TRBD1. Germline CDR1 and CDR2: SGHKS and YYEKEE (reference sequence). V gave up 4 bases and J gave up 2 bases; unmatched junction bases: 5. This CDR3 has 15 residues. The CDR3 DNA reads TGTGCCAGCAGCCAAGGGACAGGGGTTAACACTGAAGCTTTCTTT. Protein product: CASSQGTGVNTEAFF.

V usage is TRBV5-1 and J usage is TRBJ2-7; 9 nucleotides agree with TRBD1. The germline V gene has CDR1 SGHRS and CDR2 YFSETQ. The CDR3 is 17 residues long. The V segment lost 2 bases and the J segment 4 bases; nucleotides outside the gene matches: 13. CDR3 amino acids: CASSFATPGQGGYEQYF. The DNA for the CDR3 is TGCGCCAGCAGCTTCGCGACCCCGGGACAGGGTGGGTACGAGCAGTACTTC.

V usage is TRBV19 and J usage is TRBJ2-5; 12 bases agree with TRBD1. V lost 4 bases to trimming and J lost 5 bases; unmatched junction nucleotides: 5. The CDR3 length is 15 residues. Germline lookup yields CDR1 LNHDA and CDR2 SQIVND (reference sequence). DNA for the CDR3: TGTGCCAGTAGTACGGGACAGGGGGCAGGGGAGACCCAGTACTTC. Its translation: CASSTGQGAGETQYF.

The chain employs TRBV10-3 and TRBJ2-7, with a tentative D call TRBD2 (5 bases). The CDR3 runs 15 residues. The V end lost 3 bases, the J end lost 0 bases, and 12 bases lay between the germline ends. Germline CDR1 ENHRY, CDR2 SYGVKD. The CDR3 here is CAISDLALSSYEQYF. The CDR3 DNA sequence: TGTGCCATCAGTGACCTAGCTCTGAGCTCCTACGAGCAGTACTTC.

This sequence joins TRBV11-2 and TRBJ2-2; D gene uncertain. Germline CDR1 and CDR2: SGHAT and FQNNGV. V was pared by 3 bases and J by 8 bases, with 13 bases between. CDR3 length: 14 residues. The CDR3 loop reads CASSFNEETGELFF. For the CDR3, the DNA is TGTGCCAGCAGCTTCAACGAGGAGACTGGGGAGCTGTTTTTT. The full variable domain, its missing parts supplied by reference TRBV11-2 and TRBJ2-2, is EAGVAQSPRYKIIEKRQSVAFWCNPISGHATLYWYQQILGQGPKLLIQFQNNGVVDDSQLPKDRFSAERLKGVDSTLKIQPAKLEDSAVYLCASSFNEETGELFFGEGSRLTVL.

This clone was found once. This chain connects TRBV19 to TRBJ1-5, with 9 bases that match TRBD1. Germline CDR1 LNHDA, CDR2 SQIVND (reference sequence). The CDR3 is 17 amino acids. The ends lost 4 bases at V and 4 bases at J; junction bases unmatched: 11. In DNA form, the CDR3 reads TGTGCCAGTAGTAGCCCCCGGGACAGGGTAGCTAATCAGCCCCAGCATTTT. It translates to CASSSPRDRVANQPQHF.

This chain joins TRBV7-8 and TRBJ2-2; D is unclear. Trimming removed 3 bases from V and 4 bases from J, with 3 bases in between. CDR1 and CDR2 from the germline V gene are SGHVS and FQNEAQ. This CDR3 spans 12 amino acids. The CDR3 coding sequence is TGTGCCAGCAGCTTCAGCACCGGGGAGCTGTTTTTT. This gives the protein CASSFSTGELFF.

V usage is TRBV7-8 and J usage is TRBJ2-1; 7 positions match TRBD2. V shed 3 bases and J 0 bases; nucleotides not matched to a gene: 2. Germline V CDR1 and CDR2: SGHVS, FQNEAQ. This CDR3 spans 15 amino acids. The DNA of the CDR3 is TGTGCCAGCAGCTTTTGGGAGGGCTCCTACAATGAGCAGTTCTTC. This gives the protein CASSFWEGSYNEQFF.

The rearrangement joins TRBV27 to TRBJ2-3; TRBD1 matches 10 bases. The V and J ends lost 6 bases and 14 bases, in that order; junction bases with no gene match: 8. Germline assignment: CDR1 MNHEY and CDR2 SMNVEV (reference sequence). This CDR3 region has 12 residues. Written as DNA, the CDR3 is TGTGCCAGCAGCCTTCGACAGGGGGCAGTGTATTTT. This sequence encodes CASSLRQGAVYF.

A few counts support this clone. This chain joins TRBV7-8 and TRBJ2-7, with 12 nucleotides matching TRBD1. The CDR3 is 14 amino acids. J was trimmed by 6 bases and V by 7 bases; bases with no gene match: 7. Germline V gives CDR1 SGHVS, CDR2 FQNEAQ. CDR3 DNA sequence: TGTGCCAGCATCACCGGGACAGGGGGCTTCGAGCAGTACTTC. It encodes CASITGTGGFEQYF. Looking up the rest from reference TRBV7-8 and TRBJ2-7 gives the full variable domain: GAGVSQSPRYKVAKRGQDVALRCDPISGHVSLFWYQQALGQGPEFLTYFQNEAQLDKSGLPSDRFFAERPEGSVSTLKIQRTQQEDSAVYLCASITGTGGFEQYFGPGTRLTVT.

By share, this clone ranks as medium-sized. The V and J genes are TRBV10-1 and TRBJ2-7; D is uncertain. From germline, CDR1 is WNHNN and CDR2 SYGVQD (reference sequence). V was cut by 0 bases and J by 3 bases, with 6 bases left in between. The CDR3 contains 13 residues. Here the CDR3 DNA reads TGCGCCAGCAGTGAGTCCCCCGGCTACGAGCAGTACTTC. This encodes CASSESPGYEQYF.

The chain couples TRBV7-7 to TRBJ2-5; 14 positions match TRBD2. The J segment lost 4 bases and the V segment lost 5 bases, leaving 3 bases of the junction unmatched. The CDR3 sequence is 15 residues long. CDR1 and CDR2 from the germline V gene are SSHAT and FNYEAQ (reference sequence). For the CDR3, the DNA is TGTGCCAGCAGCCTCGGGACTAGCGGGGGAGAGACCCAGTACTTC. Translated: CASSLGTSGGETQYF. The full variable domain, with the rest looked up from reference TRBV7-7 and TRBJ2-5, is GAGVSQSPRYKVTKRGQDVTLRCDPISSHATLYWYQQALGQGPEFLTYFNYEAQPDKSGLPSDRFSAERPEGSISTLTIQRTEQRDSAMYRCASSLGTSGGETQYFGPGTRLLVL.